A single sample gave rise to the 26 T cell receptor beta chains below, sequenced in a study of control samples from healthy donors and cancer patients. The repertoire was sequenced with immunoSEQ multiplex PCR; TCRdb's copy has only in-frame clones and lacks some. The sample data list fewer than 200,000 clones. Specimen: blood. The source is a young woman in good health.

This rearrangement joins TRBV5-8 to TRBJ1-1; D gene unclear. V dropped 1 base and J dropped 2 bases, with 6 bases sitting between them. This CDR3 comprises 13 residues. Germline values: CDR1 SGHTS, CDR2 YDEGEE. The CDR3 region is CASSLRGNTEAFF. In DNA form, the CDR3 reads TGTGCCAGCAGCTTGCGCGGTAACACTGAAGCTTTCTTT.

Note on this clone: The same CDR3 arises from other DNA sequences in this sample as well. The chain combines TRBV5-1 with TRBJ1-2; unclear D gene. This CDR3 spans 13 amino acids. With 0 bases removed from V and 3 bases from J, the gap between germline ends came to 6 bases. Germline loops: CDR1 SGHRS, CDR2 YFSETQ. CDR3 in DNA: TGCGCCAGCAGCTTGGCGGCCGACTATGGCTACACCTTC. Protein: CASSLAADYGYTF.

The chain has TRBV7-6 and TRBJ1-4; 7 bases align to TRBD1. V trimming: 1 base; J trimming: 6 bases; junction bases outside the gene matches: 8. Germline-derived CDR1 and CDR2 are SGHVS and FNYEAQ. The CDR3 has 16 amino acids. CDR3 sequence: CASSLERQGGDEKLFF. CDR3 bases: TGTGCCAGCAGCTTAGAGAGACAGGGAGGAGATGAAAAACTGTTTTTT.

V gene TRBV27 combines with J gene TRBJ2-7; D is possibly TRBD1 or TRBD2 (5 bases each). The ends were cut back, 6 bases at V and 2 bases at J, with 14 bases in the middle. The CDR3 has 14 amino acids. In germline, CDR1 is MNHEY, CDR2 SMNVEV (reference sequence). The CDR3 loop reads CASRLGTAPYEQYF. In DNA, the CDR3 is TGTGCCAGCAGACTGGGGACGGCCCCCTACGAGCAGTACTTC.

The chain combines TRBV5-6 with TRBJ2-7; 12 bases are shared with TRBD1. The CDR3 is 15 residues long. Germline V gene data show CDR1 as SGHDT and CDR2 as YYEEEE. Trimming cost V 2 bases and J 5 bases; bases outside gene matches: 5. DNA for the CDR3: TGTGCCAGCAGCTTTTTAGGGACAGGGGGCGACGAGCAGTACTTC. It specifies CASSFLGTGGDEQYF.

The V call is TRBV19, the J call TRBJ1-2; D uncertain. V was shortened by 0 bases and J by 8 bases, with 22 bases between the two germline ends. Looked up from germline, CDR1 is LNHDA and CDR2 is SQIVND (reference sequence). This CDR3 region has 17 residues. The CDR3 reads CASSIEVAGRGRGGYTF. Written as DNA, the CDR3 is TGTGCCAGTAGTATAGAGGTCGCTGGCCGGGGAAGAGGAGGCTACACCTTC.

This chain links TRBV7-9 with TRBJ1-3; TRBD1 agrees at 9 bases. This CDR3 has 17 amino acids. Unmatched junction bases numbered 7, after V lost 4 bases and J lost 0 bases. From germline, CDR1 is SEHNR and CDR2 FQNEAQ (reference sequence). CDR3: CASSSRDRDRSGNTIYF. DNA for the CDR3: TGTGCCAGCAGCTCCCGGGACAGGGATCGCTCTGGAAACACCATATATTTT.

The chain is built from TRBV28 and TRBJ1-2, with D uncertain. This CDR3 contains 14 residues. Germline loops: CDR1 MDHEN, CDR2 SYDVKM. Trimming removed 4 bases at V and 3 bases at J, with 12 bases between. CDR3 amino acids: CASSSPRSDYGYTF. Written as DNA, the CDR3 is TGTGCCAGCAGTTCCCCTAGATCCGACTATGGCTACACCTTC.

In the case of this clone: Other DNA sequences of this sample code for an identical CDR3. The genes are TRBV5-1 and TRBJ2-6; unclear D gene. Trimming stripped 5 bases from V and 0 bases from J, with 9 bases between. Germline CDR1 SGHRS, CDR2 YFSETQ. This CDR3 region has 15 residues. CDR3 protein: CASSLRISGANVLTF. The CDR3 nucleotides are TGCGCCAGCAGTTTACGGATCTCTGGGGCCAACGTCCTGACTTTC.

V is TRBV5-5 and J is TRBJ1-3; D is undetermined. CDR3 length equals 15 residues. Germline V gives CDR1 SGHKS, CDR2 YYEKEE (reference sequence). The V end was cut by 0 bases, the J end by 5 bases, with 12 bases between. The CDR3 sequence: CASSLGGDVRNTIYF. DNA of the CDR3: TGTGCCAGCAGCTTGGGTGGGGATGTTAGAAACACCATATATTTT.

The J gene is TRBJ2-7, the V gene TRBV4-1, with 7 nucleotides matching TRBD1. The length of the CDR3 is 16 residues. Germline values: CDR1 MGHRA, CDR2 YSYEKL. V was clipped by 3 bases and J by 5 bases; unmatched bases: 13. The CDR3 is CASSHPFTTGVHEQYF. For the CDR3, the DNA is TGCGCCAGCAGCCACCCCTTTACCACAGGGGTCCACGAGCAGTACTTC.

The CDR3 protein is CSAKEWEKLFF. The CDR3 nucleotides read TGCAGTGCTAAGGAGTGGGAAAAACTGTTTTTT. The rearrangement links TRBV20-1 to TRBJ1-4; D call uncertain. V was cut by 4 bases and J by 8 bases, with 8 bases left in between. From germline, CDR1 is DFQATT and CDR2 SNEGSKA (reference sequence). This CDR3 has 11 amino acids.

This chain links TRBV28 with TRBJ1-4; 7 bases agree with TRBD1. CDR3 length: 15 amino acids. Trimming took 4 bases from V and 7 from J; bases not matched to a gene: 9. Germline CDR1 is MDHEN and CDR2 is SYDVKM. The CDR3 sequence: CASSSLTGISEKLFF. For the CDR3, the DNA is TGTGCCAGCAGTTCATTGACAGGGATCAGTGAAAAACTGTTTTTT. Supplemented by reference TRBV28 and TRBJ1-4, the full variable domain reads DVKVTQSSRYLVKRTGEKVFLECVQDMDHENMFWYRQDPGLGLRLIYFSYDVKMKEKGDIPEGYSVSREKKERFSLILESASTNQTSMYLCASSSLTGISEKLFFGSGTQLSVL.

V and J are TRBV28 and TRBJ2-3; D is perhaps TRBD1 (6 bases). The CDR3 has 15 amino acids. With 6 bases removed from V and 4 bases from J, the gap between germline ends came to 17 bases. Germline V gene lookup returns CDR1 MDHEN and CDR2 SYDVKM. The CDR3 sequence: CASRWRGGQADTQYF. CDR3 nucleotide sequence: TGTGCCAGCAGGTGGCGAGGGGGTCAAGCAGATACGCAGTATTTT.

The chain carries TRBV5-1 and TRBJ1-4; D may be TRBD1 (5 bases). CDR1 is SGHRS, CDR2 YFSETQ, per germline. The V gene lost 4 bases and the J gene lost 6 bases, with 13 bases spanning the gap. CDR3 length: 14 residues. The CDR3 DNA is TGCGCCAGCAGCAGCGGCAGGGCAGATGAAAAACTGTTTTTT. Translated: CASSSGRADEKLFF.

The gene calls are TRBV28 and TRBJ2-1; TRBD1 matches at 12 bases. The J segment lost 7 bases and the V segment lost 0 bases, leaving 4 bases of the junction unmatched. The CDR3 has 16 residues. CDR1 MDHEN and CDR2 SYDVKM come from the germline V gene. For the CDR3, the DNA is TGTGCCAGCAGTTTATGGGGGACAGGGGGCAGGAATGAGCAGTTCTTC. It specifies CASSLWGTGGRNEQFF.

The rearrangement joins TRBV19 to TRBJ1-5; D is perhaps TRBD1 (6 bases). Trimming removed 5 bases at V and 0 bases at J, with 11 bases between. Per germline, CDR1 LNHDA and CDR2 SQIVND (reference sequence). This CDR3 contains 15 residues. Written as DNA, the CDR3 is TGTGCCAGTAGTTGGCAGGGGAATAGCAATCAGCCCCAGCATTTT. Amino acid sequence: CASSWQGNSNQPQHF. Combining the CDR3 with reference TRBV19 and TRBJ1-5 gives the whole variable domain DGGITQSPKYLFRKEGQNVTLSCEQNLNHDAMYWYRQDPGQGLRLIYYSQIVNDFQKGDIAEGYSVSREKKESFPLTVTSAQKNPTAFYLCASSWQGNSNQPQHFGDGTRLSIL.

The chain recombines TRBV12-3 or TRBV12-4 with TRBJ1-1; D might be TRBD1 (5 bases). This CDR3 region has 12 residues. V was shortened by 4 bases and J by 11 bases, with 14 bases between the two germline ends. The CDR3 spells CASSSPQGSAFF. Here the CDR3 DNA reads TGTGCCAGCAGTTCGCCCCAGGGCTCGGCTTTCTTT.

The chain is built from TRBV25-1 and TRBJ1-1; no clear D. The CDR3 has 15 amino acids. Per germline, CDR1 MGHDK and CDR2 SYGVNS. Written as DNA, the CDR3 is TGTGGAGGAAGGGTAGGGAGGCGGGAGACCACTGAAGCTTTCTTT. Amino acids: CGGRVGRRETTEAFF.

The chain couples TRBV27 to TRBJ2-1; D may be TRBD2 (6 bases). V shed 7 bases and J shed 6 bases, with 19 bases lying between them. CDR3 length equals 15 residues. Germline V lookup: CDR1 MNHEY, CDR2 SMNVEV (reference sequence). CDR3 region: CASMDLEGTGNEQFF. DNA of the CDR3: TGTGCCAGCATGGACCTGGAGGGTACGGGCAATGAGCAGTTCTTC.

The chain couples TRBV7-2 to TRBJ2-7; perhaps TRBD2 as D (6 bases). Per the germline V gene, CDR1 is SGHTA and CDR2 is FQGNSA. The V and J ends lost 4 bases and 11 bases respectively, with 21 bases between them. This CDR3 spans 14 amino acids. CDR3 sequence reads: CASSSPPAGGGEYF. Here the CDR3 DNA reads TGTGCCAGCAGCTCCCCCCCGGCTGGGGGAGGCGAGTACTTC.

The genes are TRBV4-1 and TRBJ1-2, with a tentative D call TRBD1 (6 bases). V was clipped by 2 bases and J by 8 bases, with 24 bases between them. The germline V gene has CDR1 MGHRA and CDR2 YSYEKL. The CDR3 is 17 residues long. The CDR3 sequence is CASSQKGQGSSRGGYTF. In DNA, the CDR3 is TGCGCCAGCAGCCAAAAGGGGCAGGGGAGCAGCAGGGGAGGCTACACCTTC.

The chain carries TRBV6-6 and TRBJ2-7; D gene unclear. The germline V gene encodes CDR1 MNHNY and CDR2 SVGAGI (reference sequence). V shed 2 bases and J shed 1 base, with 6 bases lying between them. The CDR3 sequence is 13 residues long. The DNA of the CDR3 is TGTGCCAGCAGTTACGACGTTTCCTACGAGCAGTACTTC. This gives the protein CASSYDVSYEQYF.

The chain couples TRBV24-1 to TRBJ2-7; D may correspond to TRBD1 or TRBD2 (6 bases each). Germline V gene data show CDR1 as KGHDR and CDR2 as SFDVKD. Trimming cost V 7 bases and J 2 bases, with 17 bases left between them. This CDR3 has 15 amino acids. The CDR3: CATSAQSEGAYEQYF. The CDR3 nucleotides are TGTGCCACCAGCGCTCAGTCGGAGGGGGCCTACGAGCAGTACTTC.

Notes on this clone: Distinct nucleotide sequences in the sample also encode this CDR3. The chain recombines TRBV27 with TRBJ1-2, with no clear D. Germline V gene sequence: CDR1 MNHEY, CDR2 SMNVEV (reference sequence). V lost 3 bases, J lost 2 bases, and 10 bases lay in between. The CDR3 runs 14 residues. The CDR3: CASSLVGGNYGYTF. The CDR3 nucleotides read TGTGCCAGCAGTTTGGTAGGAGGGAACTATGGCTACACCTTC.

V is TRBV6-5 and J is TRBJ1-1; D is unresolved. Germline V gene lookup returns CDR1 MNHEY and CDR2 SVGAGI. The CDR3 totals 13 residues. The germline V and J ends were trimmed by 2 bases and 7 bases, with 11 bases remaining between them. CDR3 nucleotide sequence: TGTGCCAGCAGTTACGGGGTTAAGGTTGAAGCTTTCTTT. Translating it yields CASSYGVKVEAFF.